What follows is one T cell receptor beta chain and its context. Its antigen is currently unknown. This sample was taken from a study of response to subunit inactivated influenza vaccine. Study-wide results and limits: Seasonal influenza vaccination, on each occasion, was suggested by the authors to recruit few new T cells.

TCRdb independently ran MiXCR on the RT-PCR reads; one entry per CDR3 protein. This sample has roughly 700,000 distinct CDR3 sequences; approximately 15% occur once, and the top ten carry around 7.3%. Germline V gene lookup returns CDR1 SGHRS and CDR2 YFSETQ. The CDR3 has 15 amino acids. Trimming removed 3 bases at V and 0 bases at J, with 10 bases between. This receptor was taken from a man aged 50 to 59 who received an inactivated influenza vaccine. Material: PBMCs from blood, obtained approximately 15 days before vaccination. The chain recombines TRBV5-1 with TRBJ2-4; tentative D call: TRBD1 (5 bases). DNA of the CDR3: TGCGCCAGCAGCTCGCCAACAGGAGCCAAAAACATTCAGTACTTC. This gives the protein CASSSPTGAKNIQYF.